This T cell receptor beta chain derives from a study of spatial heterogeneity in lung cancer. On the study more broadly: Two to three years after resection was the median timing of the follow-up PBMC samples, which were sequenced when available.

This clonotype was counted many times. Via MiXCR, TCRdb re-called the 5' RACE reads, giving one row per CDR3 protein. The repertoire holds over 70,000 distinct CDR3 sequences, with 7.5% to 10% as singletons. The time point: blood at routine non-recurrence follow-up after resection. Material for sequencing was whole RNA from tumor, nontumor lung or frozen PBMC, left unsorted. Trimming pared 4 bases from V and 0 bases from J, leaving 10 bases between. This CDR3 spans 15 amino acids. The sequence came from a female donor with early-stage non-small cell lung cancer. The chain has TRBV12-3 or TRBV12-4 and TRBJ1-5; D not resolved. Sequenced material: PBMCs, taken at follow-up. CDR3: CASSWSSVSNQPQHF. The CDR3 DNA reads as TGTGCCAGCAGTTGGAGCAGTGTTAGCAATCAGCCCCAGCATTTT.